This is a list of T cell receptor beta chains from one sample in a study of OX40 agonist ivuxolimab in advanced cancers. Clones were sequenced by immunoSEQ multiplex PCR, and TCRdb holds only the in-frame ones, with some missing. The data show approximately 77,000 clones, about 90% seen once. The sample consisted of CD4+ or CD8+ T cells sorted from blood, taken in a trial of the OX40 agonist ivuxolimab. Receptors originate from an adult with an advanced solid tumor such as melanoma, head and neck, liver or kidney cancer. Both conserved end residues are part of each CDR3.

v_gene: TRBV7-2; j_gene: TRBJ2-1; CDR3aa: CASSISSGSYNEQFF
v_gene: TRBV11-3; j_gene: TRBJ2-7; CDR3aa: CASSLERPPYEQYF
v_gene: TRBV11-3; j_gene: TRBJ1-5; CDR3aa: CASSYTGGAQHF
v_gene: TRBV19; j_gene: TRBJ2-2; CDR3aa: CARDGLAGTHANTGELFF
v_gene: TRBV7-2; j_gene: TRBJ2-1; CDR3aa: CASSQLTGYNEQFF
v_gene: TRBV5-1; j_gene: TRBJ2-5; CDR3aa: CASSLGTSGLQETQYF
v_gene: TRBV5-4; j_gene: TRBJ2-7; CDR3aa: CASSPPGIAGGYEQYF
v_gene: TRBV19; j_gene: TRBJ2-5; CDR3aa: CASSMGRGSFQETQYF
v_gene: TRBV30; j_gene: TRBJ2-5; CDR3aa: CAWSVHLAGGRHQETQYF
v_gene: TRBV5-1; j_gene: TRBJ2-5; CDR3aa: CASSLGAGGLGETQYF
v_gene: TRBV19; j_gene: TRBJ2-1; CDR3aa: CASSMVRLAGSYNEQFF
v_gene: TRBV6-5; j_gene: TRBJ1-3; CDR3aa: CASSPGGSGNTIYF
v_gene: TRBV19; j_gene: TRBJ2-1; CDR3aa: CASSWGVASDEQFF
v_gene: TRBV6-5; j_gene: TRBJ1-5; CDR3aa: CASSYDRGGNQPQHF
v_gene: TRBV14; j_gene: TRBJ2-5; CDR3aa: CASSQVVGETQYF
v_gene: TRBV19; j_gene: TRBJ2-2; CDR3aa: CASSPRTGTGNTGELFF
v_gene: TRBV7-9; j_gene: TRBJ2-1; CDR3aa: CASSLAGTPQFF
v_gene: TRBV28; j_gene: TRBJ1-2; CDR3aa: CASSFGQGRDGYTF
v_gene: TRBV19; j_gene: TRBJ2-4; CDR3aa: CASSEGRIQYF
v_gene: TRBV4-2; j_gene: TRBJ2-1; CDR3aa: CASSHPEPGSSKFF
v_gene: TRBV30; j_gene: TRBJ2-1; CDR3aa: CAWRPGTSGRRQFF
v_gene: TRBV12-5; j_gene: TRBJ1-1; CDR3aa: CASGPPRETEAFF
v_gene: TRBV7-6; j_gene: TRBJ2-1; CDR3aa: CASGSGVYYNEQFF
v_gene: TRBV4-1; j_gene: TRBJ1-1; CDR3aa: CASSLVEPQGSVTEAFF
v_gene: TRBV9; j_gene: TRBJ1-1; CDR3aa: CASSSGVGQGSTEAFF
v_gene: TRBV11-2; j_gene: TRBJ1-1; CDR3aa: CASSWGLGGTEAFF
v_gene: TRBV28; j_gene: TRBJ2-2; CDR3aa: CASSWRFGTGELFF
v_gene: TRBV11-2; j_gene: TRBJ2-3; CDR3aa: CASSRSGTGSTDTQYF
v_gene: TRBV10-3; j_gene: TRBJ2-7; CDR3aa: CAISGSMGQGSYEQYF
v_gene: TRBV5-1; j_gene: TRBJ2-3; CDR3aa: CASRDESTDTQYF
v_gene: TRBV28; j_gene: TRBJ2-1; CDR3aa: CASSLFVGKLGFPEQFF